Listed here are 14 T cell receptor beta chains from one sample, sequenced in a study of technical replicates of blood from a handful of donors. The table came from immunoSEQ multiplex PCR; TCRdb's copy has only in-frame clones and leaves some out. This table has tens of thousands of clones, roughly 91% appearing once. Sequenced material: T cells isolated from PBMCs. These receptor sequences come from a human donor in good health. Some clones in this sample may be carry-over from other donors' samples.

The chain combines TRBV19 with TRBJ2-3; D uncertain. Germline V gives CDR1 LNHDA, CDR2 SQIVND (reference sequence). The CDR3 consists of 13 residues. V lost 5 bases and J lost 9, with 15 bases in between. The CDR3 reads CASSPTRLGTQYF. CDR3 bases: TGTGCCAGTAGTCCGACTCGCCTCGGCACGCAGTATTTT.

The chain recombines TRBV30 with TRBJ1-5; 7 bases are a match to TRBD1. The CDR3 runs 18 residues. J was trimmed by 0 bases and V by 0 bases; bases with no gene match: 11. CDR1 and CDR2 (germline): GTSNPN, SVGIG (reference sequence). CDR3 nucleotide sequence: TGTGCCTGGAGTGTAGGTTTTGGAGGGGGCTTTAGCAATCAGCCCCAGCATTTT. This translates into CAWSVGFGGGFSNQPQHF.

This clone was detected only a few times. DNA of the CDR3: TGTGCCAGCAGCTTTATTCTCGACAGGGAAGATGAAGCTTTCTTT. Amino acids: CASSFILDREDEAFF. The chain combines TRBV7-9 with TRBJ1-1; 7 nucleotides line up with TRBD1. Germline loops: CDR1 SEHNR, CDR2 FQNEAQ (reference sequence). This CDR3 comprises 15 residues. V gave up 3 bases and J gave up 7 bases; unmatched junction bases: 11.

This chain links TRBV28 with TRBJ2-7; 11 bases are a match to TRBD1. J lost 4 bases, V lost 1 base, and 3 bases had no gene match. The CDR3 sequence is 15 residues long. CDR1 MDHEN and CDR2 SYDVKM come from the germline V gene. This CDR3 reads CASSLYGQGAYEQYF. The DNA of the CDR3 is TGTGCCAGCAGTTTATACGGACAGGGGGCTTACGAGCAGTACTTC.

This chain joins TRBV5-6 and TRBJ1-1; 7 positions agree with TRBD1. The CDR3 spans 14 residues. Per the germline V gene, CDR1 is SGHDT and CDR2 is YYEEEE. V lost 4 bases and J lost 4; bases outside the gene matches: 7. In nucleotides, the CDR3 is TGTGCCAGCAGCCCCGAGACAGGGCTCACTGAAGCTTTCTTT. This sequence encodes CASSPETGLTEAFF.

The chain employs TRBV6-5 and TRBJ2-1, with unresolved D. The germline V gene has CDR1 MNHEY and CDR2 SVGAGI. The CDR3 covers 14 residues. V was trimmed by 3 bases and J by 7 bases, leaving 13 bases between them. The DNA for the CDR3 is TGTGCCAGCAGTTATTATCCGACAAAGAATGAGCAGTTCTTC. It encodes CASSYYPTKNEQFF.

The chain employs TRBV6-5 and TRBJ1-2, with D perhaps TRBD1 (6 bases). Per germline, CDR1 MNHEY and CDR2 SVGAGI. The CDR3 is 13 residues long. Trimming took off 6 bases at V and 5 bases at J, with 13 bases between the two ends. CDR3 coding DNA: TGTGCCAGCAGGAAGACAGGCTTATATGGCTACACCTTC. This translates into CASRKTGLYGYTF.

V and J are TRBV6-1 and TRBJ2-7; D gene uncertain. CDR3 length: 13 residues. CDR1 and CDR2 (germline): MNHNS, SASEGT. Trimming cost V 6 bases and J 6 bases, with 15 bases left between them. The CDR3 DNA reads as TGTGCCAGCAGGTCCGTCCTCCAACTCGAGCAGTACTTC. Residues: CASRSVLQLEQYF.

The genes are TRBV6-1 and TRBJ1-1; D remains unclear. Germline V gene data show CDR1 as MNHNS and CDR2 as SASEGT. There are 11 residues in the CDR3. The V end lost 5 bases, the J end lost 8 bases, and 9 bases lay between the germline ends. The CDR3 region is CASSSAREAFF. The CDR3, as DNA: TGTGCCAGCAGTTCTGCCAGAGAAGCTTTCTTT.

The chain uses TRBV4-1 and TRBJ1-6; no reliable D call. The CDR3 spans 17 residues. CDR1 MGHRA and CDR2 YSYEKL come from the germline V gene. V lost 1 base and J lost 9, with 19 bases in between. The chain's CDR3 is CASSQGAASRIGSPLHF. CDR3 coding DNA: TGCGCCAGCAGCCAAGGGGCAGCTTCTCGTATAGGTTCACCCCTCCACTTT.

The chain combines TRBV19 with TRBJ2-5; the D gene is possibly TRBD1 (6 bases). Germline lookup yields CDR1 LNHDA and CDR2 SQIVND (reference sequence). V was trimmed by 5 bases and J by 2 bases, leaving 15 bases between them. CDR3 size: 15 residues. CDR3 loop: CASSPNLGGQETQYF. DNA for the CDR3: TGTGCCAGTAGTCCCAACCTAGGGGGACAAGAGACCCAGTACTTC.

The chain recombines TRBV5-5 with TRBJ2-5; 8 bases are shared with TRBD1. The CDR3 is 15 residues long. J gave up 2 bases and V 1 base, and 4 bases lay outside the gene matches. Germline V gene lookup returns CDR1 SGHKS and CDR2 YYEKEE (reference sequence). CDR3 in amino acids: CASSLMGQEQETQYF. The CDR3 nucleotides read TGTGCCAGCAGCTTGATGGGACAGGAGCAAGAGACCCAGTACTTC. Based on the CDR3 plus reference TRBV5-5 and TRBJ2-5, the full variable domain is DAGVTQSPTHLIKTRGQQVTLRCSPISGHKSVSWYQQVLGQGPQFIFQYYEKEERGRGNFPDRFSARQFPNYSSELNVNALLLGDSALYLCASSLMGQEQETQYFGPGTRLLVL.

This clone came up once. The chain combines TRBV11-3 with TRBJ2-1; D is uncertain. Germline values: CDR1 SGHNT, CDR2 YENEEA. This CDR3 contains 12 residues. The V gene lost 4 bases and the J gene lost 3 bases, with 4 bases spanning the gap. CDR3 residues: CASSSIYNEQFF. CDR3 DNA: TGTGCCAGCAGCTCAATCTACAATGAGCAGTTCTTC.

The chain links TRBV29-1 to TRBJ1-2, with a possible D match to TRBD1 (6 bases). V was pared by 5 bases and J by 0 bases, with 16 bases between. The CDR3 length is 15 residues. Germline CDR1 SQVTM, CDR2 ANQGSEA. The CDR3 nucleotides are TGCAGCGTTAAGGTCCGAGGGGGTGCTAACTATGGCTACACCTTC. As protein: CSVKVRGGANYGYTF.